This T cell receptor (beta chain) was identified during a study of long-term antiretroviral therapy in people with HIV. General study results and limits: Controls showed broader CDR3 length ranges than did the HIV repertoires.

Investigators performed immunoSEQ version v3.0 at survey level. Repertoires were generated with immunoSEQ multiplex PCR, while TCRdb's copy carries only in-frame clones and drops some. Here the sample spans about 29,000 clones, just under 90% being singletons. Treatment for all HIV-infected participants took place in the United States. Every specimen held between roughly 0.95-10 million cryopreserved PBMC. These were thawed and washed before DNA extraction. On this clone: Its antigen remains unknown.

The sample here was unsorted PBMCs, taken 3.2 years before starting antiretroviral therapy. The clonotype was recovered from a man between 50 and 59 years old with HIV.

This chain's CDR3 is CASSPGVQETQYF. The CDR3 coding sequence is TGCGCCAGCAGCCCGGGGGTACAAGAGACCCAGTACTTC. V gene TRBV5-1 combines with J gene TRBJ2-5; D is perhaps TRBD2 (6 bases). The CDR3 loop spans 13 amino acids. Trimming shortened V by 4 bases and J by 2 bases, and 9 bases separated the two germline ends. In germline, CDR1 is SGHRS, CDR2 YFSETQ.